This T cell receptor beta chain was recovered during a study of control samples from healthy donors and cancer patients. TCRdb keeps only in-frame clones here, not all; method: immunoSEQ multiplex PCR. Of about 130,000 clones in the sample, roughly 90% are singletons; the top ten hold roughly 3.4%. Per germline, CDR1 GTSNPN and CDR2 SVGIG (reference sequence). This CDR3 comprises 20 residues. The V and J ends lost 3 bases and 1 base respectively, with 29 bases between them. Sequenced material: blood. This chain links TRBV30 with TRBJ2-3, with TRBD2 as a possible D gene (7 bases). The sequence derives from a man over 45 in good health. The CDR3 sequence is CAWSAFRWPLQGGGTDTQYF. Here the CDR3 DNA reads TGTGCCTGGAGCGCCTTTCGGTGGCCCTTACAGGGAGGGGGCACAGATACGCAGTATTTT.